This section outlines one T cell receptor (beta chain) sequence together with its context. One junction end disagrees with the germline gene, perhaps due to a read error. This specimen belongs to a study of blood T cell repertoires in COVID-19. This CDR3 comprises 15 residues. In germline, CDR1 is LGHNA, CDR2 YNFKEQ. Original processing methods: It was from reference gene primer amplification that nucleated cell counts were estimated. The table came from immunoSEQ multiplex PCR; TCRdb's copy has only in-frame clones and leaves some out. D and trimming were read from the DNA, whereas the V and J calls and clone size are those reported in that table. Seen here are fewer than 400,000 clones, about 90% observed once, and the top ten hold about 1.7%. Study members were between about 18 and 100 years old and lived in 20 to 30 US regions. Grouping used clinical history reported by participants in a survey and questionnaire. Cohort 3 donors were reported recovered after two negative PCRs, clearance, or symptom resolution.

Sequencing was performed on PBMCs or T cells enriched from blood (not recorded which). This sequence originates from a woman in her twenties or thirties who had recovered from COVID-19. The rearrangement links TRBV4-2 to TRBJ2-7; TRBD1 matches 7 bases. CDR3 protein: CASSQVGVTGTVVRF. CDR3 DNA sequence: TGTGCCAGCAGCCAAGTGGGCGTAACCGGGACAGTAGTACGCTTC.